What follows are 3 T cell receptor beta chains derived from one specimen sequenced in a study of blood T cell repertoires in COVID-19. TCRdb keeps only in-frame clones here, not all; method: immunoSEQ multiplex PCR. The sample lists about 140,000 clones, about 80% occurring once. Sequences were obtained from peripheral blood. These receptors all come from a woman aged 60-75 years with acute or convalescent COVID-19.

The chain uses TRBV27 and TRBJ1-1; a possible D gene is TRBD1 (6 bases). V lost 2 bases, J lost 2 bases, and 12 bases lay in between. The germline CDR1 and CDR2 sequences are MNHEY and SMNVEV (reference sequence). The CDR3 has 15 residues. The CDR3 reads CASSLKGHSNTEAFF. The CDR3 DNA follows: TGTGCCAGCAGTTTAAAGGGACACTCAAACACTGAAGCTTTCTTT.

The rearrangement joins TRBV10-1 to TRBJ2-7; TRBD1 agrees at 9 bases. Germline trimming cut 6 bases from V and 7 bases from J; bases unmatched to any gene: 7. CDR1 is WNHNN, CDR2 SYGVQD, per germline (reference sequence). There are 13 residues in the CDR3. CDR3 residues: CASSPGTGIEQYF. The CDR3 DNA sequence: TGCGCCAGCAGCCCCGGGACAGGGATTGAGCAGTACTTC.

The J gene is TRBJ2-3, the V gene TRBV27; TRBD2 is a possible D gene (6 bases). The CDR3 is made up of 15 amino acids. V was trimmed by 4 bases and J by 4 bases, leaving 15 bases between them. CDR1 and CDR2 from the germline V gene are MNHEY and SMNVEV (reference sequence). The CDR3 loop reads CASSYSGIRADTQYF. The CDR3 DNA reads as TGTGCCAGCAGTTATAGCGGCATCAGGGCAGATACGCAGTATTTT.